Below, one T cell receptor (beta chain) is given with its context. Its antigen is not yet known. Per-base qualities were not stored, and no clone one base away is much larger. TCRbeta CDR3 regions were amplified from genomic DNA by means of the immunoSEQ Assay, a bias-controlled multiplex PCR. The paper's data handling went like this. The number of nucleated cells in each sample was estimated by amplification of reference gene primers within the assay. To quantify the absolute abundance of each unique TCRbeta CDR3 rearrangement, sequence reads were collapsed and filtered. For each sample, productive Simpson clonality was calculated by taking the square root of Simpson's diversity index across productive rearrangements. Here the immuneACCESS table is served through TCRdb, limited to in-frame sequences with V and J called. Missing clones are a known gap in these copies; in checked studies unresolved V genes cover under half, and the rest lacks a known reason. V, J and clone size were drawn from that table, and D and trimming were deduced from the DNA. The sample profile shows around 85,000 clones; around 88% of them were found once. The top ten clones comprise 5.4% of the sample.

The data were obtained in a study of blood T cell repertoires in COVID-19 (dated by TCRdb to about 2020). About the full investigation: Samples covering the acute and convalescent phases of COVID-19 were provided by collaborators in the United States, Italy and Spain. Deeply sampled blood TCRbeta repertoires from subjects exposed to, actively infected with, or recovered from COVID-19 were included in the dataset. The prospective study material was composed of cDNA or gDNA derived from T cells, B-cell-depleted T cells, or PBMCs. The sample metadata nearly always contained a de-identified subject ID, COVID-19 status, age in years and sex. Samples came from the ongoing ImmuneRACE study (first 160 participants) plus 1,254 subjects from 6 global collaborators. HLA class I and class II types, where available, came from metadata supplied by the sample provider rather than from assay-based typing. The repertoires were made available in a free public database intended to serve as a resource for research on the immune response to SARS-CoV-2. The study at large found these results: The quantity of clinical and demographic metadata differed by source and by participant and was supplied without curation.

Whole blood was collected in K2EDTA tubes by collaborating institutions according to the institutions' own protocols. For TCRbeta analysis, collaborators shipped samples in one of three forms: frozen whole blood, isolated PBMCs, or DNA extracted from either of those sample types. Reading the germline V gene gives CDR1 SGHDN and CDR2 FVKESK. Trimming removed 4 bases from V and 14 bases from J; the gene matches leave 15 bases unexplained. Measured from the cysteine to the phenylalanine, the CDR3 is 16 residues long. Just the 48-base CDR3 DNA is kept, in frame starting at base 1. Sequencing was carried out using peripheral blood. The receptor comes from a man aged 60 to 69 with acute or convalescent COVID-19. The rearrangement combines TRBV14 with TRBJ1-6; the junction holds 9 bases that match TRBD1. The nucleotide sequence reads TGTGCCAGCAGCCCGCTGGGGACAGGGCGGGAAAAATCCCTCCACTTT. Its protein is CASSPLGTGREKSLHF.